The 20 T cell receptor beta chains reported below all come from one sample, sequenced in a study of T cell responses to AZD1222 COVID-19 vaccine. The method was immunoSEQ multiplex PCR; TCRdb's version includes in-frame clones alone and lacks a portion of them. Here the sample spans about 120,000 clones, 85% to 90% being singletons. Specimen: peripheral blood, collected on day 0 of AZD1222 vaccination. These receptors all come from an adult in good health.

The gene calls are TRBV6-2 or TRBV6-3 and TRBJ2-1; 10 positions agree with TRBD2. V trimming: 2 bases; J trimming: 0 bases; junction bases outside the gene matches: 10. The V gene's germline CDR1 is MNHEY and CDR2 SVGEGT. This CDR3 has 19 residues. In DNA form, the CDR3 reads TGTGCCAGCAGTTACGGGCTAGCGGGGGCCGCGAGCTCCTACAATGAGCAGTTCTTC. Its translation: CASSYGLAGAASSYNEQFF.

V gene TRBV11-3 combines with J gene TRBJ2-7; D is perhaps TRBD2 (6 bases). The V and J ends lost 3 bases and 1 base respectively, with 13 bases between them. Germline V gives CDR1 SGHNT, CDR2 YENEEA. The CDR3 length is 15 residues. CDR3 nucleotides: TGTGCCAGCAGCTTGGACGGGGGTGAATCCTACGAGCAGTACTTC. It yields the protein CASSLDGGESYEQYF.

The chain carries TRBV7-2 and TRBJ2-3; D uncertain. This CDR3 has 13 amino acids. The V end was cut by 2 bases, the J end by 4 bases, with 7 bases between. Germline-derived CDR1 and CDR2 are SGHTA and FQGNSA. CDR3 in DNA: TGTGCCAGCAGCTTAACCCCCCCAGATACGCAGTATTTT. It codes for CASSLTPPDTQYF.

J is TRBJ2-2 and V is TRBV5-1; D is uncertain. The length of the CDR3 is 14 residues. V was trimmed by 0 bases and J by 2 bases, leaving 5 bases between them. Germline V CDR1 and CDR2: SGHRS, YFSETQ. The CDR3 nucleotides are TGCGCCAGCAGCTTGGATGGAAACACCGGGGAGCTGTTTTTT. Residues: CASSLDGNTGELFF.

This chain uses TRBV15 with TRBJ1-6; D not resolved. Germline CDR1 and CDR2: LNHNV and YYDKDF (reference sequence). V dropped 0 bases and J dropped 5 bases, with 5 bases sitting between them. This CDR3 has 14 residues. The CDR3 loop is CATSRDDDNSPLHF. The CDR3 DNA follows: TGTGCCACCAGCAGAGATGATGATAATTCACCCCTCCACTTT.

The chain uses TRBV28 and TRBJ2-7; D gene ambiguous. This CDR3 comprises 11 residues. CDR1 and CDR2 (germline): MDHEN, SYDVKM. V was trimmed by 7 bases and J by 2 bases, leaving 6 bases between them. CDR3 sequence (DNA): TGTGCCAGCAAAGACGCCTACGAGCAGTACTTC. This translates into CASKDAYEQYF.

The chain recombines TRBV6-2 or TRBV6-3 with TRBJ2-5; D gene ambiguous. CDR3 length: 11 amino acids. Trimming pared 6 bases from V and 5 bases from J, leaving 7 bases between. CDR1 is MNHEY and CDR2 is SVGEGT in the germline V gene. In nucleotides, the CDR3 is TGTGCCAGCAGCCCCGGGGAGACCCAGTACTTC. Its translation: CASSPGETQYF.

This clone occurred once. The chain is built from TRBV3-1 (or the pseudogene TRBV3-2) and TRBJ1-4; D remains unclear. The V gene's germline CDR1 is LGHDT and CDR2 YNNKEL (reference sequence). The CDR3 runs to 14 residues. The V and J ends lost 4 bases and 0 bases respectively, with 6 bases between them. DNA for the CDR3: TGTGCCAGCAGCCTCAGACCAACTAATGAAAAACTGTTTTTT. Translated, it gives CASSLRPTNEKLFF.

The chain couples TRBV9 to TRBJ2-3, with 7 positions matching TRBD1. This CDR3 has 16 amino acids. Trimming removed 4 bases from V and 0 bases from J; junction bases left unmatched: 8. The germline V gene encodes CDR1 SGDLS and CDR2 YYNGEE. CDR3 in DNA: TGTGCCAGCAGCTCCTCTAAACAGGGGAGCACAGATACGCAGTATTTT. Residues: CASSSSKQGSTDTQYF. Complete variable domain (other parts from reference TRBV9 and TRBJ2-3): DSGVTQTPKHLITATGQRVTLRCSPRSGDLSVYWYQQSLDQGLQFLIQYYNGEERAKGNILERFSAQQFPDLHSELNLSSLELGDSALYFCASSSSKQGSTDTQYFGPGTRLTVL.

V usage is TRBV5-8 and J usage is TRBJ2-5; TRBD1 matches at 7 bases. The junction had 17 bases not matched to a gene; V was cut back by 4 bases and J by 5 bases. Germline CDR1 and CDR2: SGHTS and YDEGEE. The CDR3 has 17 residues. This CDR3 reads CASSARGYRGLSETQYF. In DNA, the CDR3 is TGTGCCAGCAGCGCCCGAGGTTACAGGGGTTTATCGGAGACCCAGTACTTC.

V gene TRBV29-1 combines with J gene TRBJ2-7; the match to TRBD1 covers 9 bases. With 3 bases clipped from V and 7 bases from J, the junction kept 7 bases outside the gene matches. From germline, CDR1 is SQVTM and CDR2 ANQGSEA. The CDR3 consists of 13 residues. The CDR3 DNA sequence: TGCAGCGTTGACCGAGGACAGGGGCGAGAGCAGTACTTC. Translation: CSVDRGQGREQYF.

The V and J genes are TRBV6-5 and TRBJ2-7, with D unresolved. V was trimmed by 0 bases and J by 6 bases, leaving 3 bases between them. CDR1 is MNHEY and CDR2 is SVGAGI in the germline V gene. The length of the CDR3 is 11 residues. The chain's CDR3 is CASSYSGEQYF. In nucleotides, the CDR3 is TGTGCCAGCAGTTACTCGGGCGAGCAGTACTTC.

The chain uses TRBV28 and TRBJ1-5, with D unclear. The germline CDR1 and CDR2 sequences are MDHEN and SYDVKM. The V end was cut by 3 bases, the J end by 6 bases, with 12 bases between. This CDR3 has 14 residues. CDR3: CASSLSPGGQPQHF. The CDR3 DNA follows: TGTGCCAGCAGTTTGAGTCCCGGCGGTCAGCCCCAGCATTTT.

This clone was detected a few times. V and J are TRBV13 and TRBJ1-1, with D possibly being TRBD1 (5 bases). This CDR3 comprises 17 residues. The V end lost 6 bases, the J end lost 1 base, and 21 bases lay between the germline ends. Germline V gene sequence: CDR1 PRHDT, CDR2 FYEKMQ (reference sequence). CDR3 in amino acids: CASRHSTVDRPNTEAFF. The CDR3 DNA is TGTGCCAGCAGACACAGTACCGTCGACAGACCGAACACTGAAGCTTTCTTT.

This chain's CDR3 is CATSDAGTTSAQYF. The CDR3 DNA follows: TGTGCCACCAGTGATGCCGGAACAACGTCCGCCCAGTACTTC. J is TRBJ2-5 and V is TRBV24-1; D ambiguous. The V and J ends lost 3 bases and 9 bases respectively, with 16 bases between them. Germline V gene lookup returns CDR1 KGHDR and CDR2 SFDVKD. The CDR3 spans 14 residues.

The chain carries TRBV19 and TRBJ1-1, with D perhaps TRBD1 (5 bases). Trimming cost V 9 bases and J 4 bases, with 15 bases left between them. The germline CDR1 and CDR2 sequences are LNHDA and SQIVND (reference sequence). This CDR3 has 13 amino acids. The CDR3 DNA reads as TGTGCCAGCGTCTTCCAGGGAGGCACTGAAGCTTTCTTT. It codes for CASVFQGGTEAFF.

The J gene is TRBJ1-4, the V gene TRBV7-2, with D maybe TRBD1 (5 bases). V dropped 6 bases and J dropped 0 bases, with 8 bases sitting between them. Germline-derived CDR1 and CDR2 are SGHTA and FQGNSA. The length of the CDR3 is 14 residues. The CDR3 spells CASRPGTTNEKLFF. The DNA for the CDR3 is TGTGCCAGCAGACCAGGGACAACTAATGAAAAACTGTTTTTT.

The chain recombines TRBV4-3 with TRBJ2-3, with TRBD2 matching 14 bases. Per germline, CDR1 LGHNA and CDR2 YSLEER. J was trimmed by 1 base and V by 4 bases; bases with no gene match: 7. The CDR3 is 18 residues long. CDR3 nucleotide sequence: TGCGCCAGCAGCCGCAGACTAGCGGGGGGGCCTGGCACAGATACGCAGTATTTT. It codes for CASSRRLAGGPGTDTQYF.

The chain carries TRBV6-1 and TRBJ2-3, with D tentatively TRBD1 or TRBD2 (6 bases each). Germline loops: CDR1 MNHNS, CDR2 SASEGT. This CDR3 is built from 14 residues. V was trimmed by 2 bases and J by 3 bases, leaving 9 bases between them. The CDR3 protein is CASSEWRGTDTQYF. The CDR3 DNA reads as TGTGCCAGCAGTGAATGGAGGGGGACAGATACGCAGTATTTT.

The rearrangement links TRBV11-2 to TRBJ1-2, with 7 bases fitting TRBD1. This CDR3 is built from 13 residues. V was pared by 5 bases and J by 3 bases, with 3 bases of the junction left unmatched. Germline V gene data show CDR1 as SGHAT and CDR2 as FQNNGV. CDR3 loop: CASSPDRDYGYTF. The CDR3 bases are TGTGCCAGCAGCCCAGACAGGGACTATGGCTACACCTTC.